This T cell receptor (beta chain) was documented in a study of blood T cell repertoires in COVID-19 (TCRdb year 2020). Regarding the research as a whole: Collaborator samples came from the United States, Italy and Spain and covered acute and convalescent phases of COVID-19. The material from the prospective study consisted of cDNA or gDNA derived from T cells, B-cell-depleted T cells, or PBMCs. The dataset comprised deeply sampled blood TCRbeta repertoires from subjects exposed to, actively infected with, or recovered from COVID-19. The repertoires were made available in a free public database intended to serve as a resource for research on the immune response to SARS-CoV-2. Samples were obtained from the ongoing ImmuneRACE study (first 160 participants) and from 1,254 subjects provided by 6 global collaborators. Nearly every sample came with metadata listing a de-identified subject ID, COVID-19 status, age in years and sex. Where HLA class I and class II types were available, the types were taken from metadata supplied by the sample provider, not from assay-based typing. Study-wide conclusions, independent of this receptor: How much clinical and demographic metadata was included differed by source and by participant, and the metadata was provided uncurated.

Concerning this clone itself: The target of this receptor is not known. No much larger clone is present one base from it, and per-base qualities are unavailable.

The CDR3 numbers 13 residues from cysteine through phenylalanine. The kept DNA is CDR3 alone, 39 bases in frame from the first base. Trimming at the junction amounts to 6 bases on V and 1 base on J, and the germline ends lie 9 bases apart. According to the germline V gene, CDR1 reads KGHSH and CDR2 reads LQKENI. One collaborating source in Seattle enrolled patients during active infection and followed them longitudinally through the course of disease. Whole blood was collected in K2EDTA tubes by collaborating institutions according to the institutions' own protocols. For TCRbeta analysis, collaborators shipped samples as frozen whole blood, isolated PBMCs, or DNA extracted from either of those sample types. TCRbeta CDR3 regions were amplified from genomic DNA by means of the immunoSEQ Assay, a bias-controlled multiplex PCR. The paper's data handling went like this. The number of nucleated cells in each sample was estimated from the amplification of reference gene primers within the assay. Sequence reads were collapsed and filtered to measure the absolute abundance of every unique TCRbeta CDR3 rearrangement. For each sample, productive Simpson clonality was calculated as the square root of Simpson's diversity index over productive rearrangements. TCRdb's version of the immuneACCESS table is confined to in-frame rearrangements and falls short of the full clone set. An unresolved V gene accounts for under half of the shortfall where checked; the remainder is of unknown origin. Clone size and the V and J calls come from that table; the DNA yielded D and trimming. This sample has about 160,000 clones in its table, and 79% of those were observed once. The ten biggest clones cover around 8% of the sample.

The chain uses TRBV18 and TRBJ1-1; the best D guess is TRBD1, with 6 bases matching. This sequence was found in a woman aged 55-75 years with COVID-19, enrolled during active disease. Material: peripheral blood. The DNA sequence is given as TGTGCCAGCTCCCGGACAGAGAACACTGAAGCTTTCTTT. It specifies CASSRTENTEAFF. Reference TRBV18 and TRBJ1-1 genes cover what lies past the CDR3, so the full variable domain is NAGVMQNPRHLVRRRGQEARLRCSPMKGHSHVYWYRQLPEEGLKFMVYLQKENIIDESGMPKERFSAEFPKEGPSILRIQQVVRGDSAAYFCASSRTENTEAFFGQGTRLTVV.